The table lists the clone carrying this T cell receptor (beta chain) with a few counts. The source of the sample is a study of human T cells and chemical hapten exposure. TCRdb re-called the RACE reads through MiXCR, storing one row per CDR3 protein. Here the sample spans 150,000 to 200,000 distinct CDR3 sequences, more than 12% being singletons. CDR3 length: 14 amino acids. The germline V gene encodes CDR1 SEHNR and CDR2 FQNEAQ (reference sequence). The ends were cut back, 5 bases at V and 6 bases at J, with 14 bases in the middle. Time point indicated: patch test 1, 2 weeks after DPC sensitization. Stated treatment: therapeutic diphenylcyclopropenone sensitization with weekly scalp DPC.

This sequence was found in a woman aged 30 to 39 with alopecia areata. Some clones in this sample may be carry-over from other donors' samples. This specimen consisted of whole blood, obtained in connection with sensitization to the hapten diphenylcyclopropenone (DPC). This chain uses TRBV7-9 with TRBJ2-1, with a tentative D call TRBD1 (6 bases). The CDR3 DNA is TGTGCCAGCAGCCTGGCAGGGGTTGCCAATGAGCAGTTCTTC. Encoded protein: CASSLAGVANEQFF.